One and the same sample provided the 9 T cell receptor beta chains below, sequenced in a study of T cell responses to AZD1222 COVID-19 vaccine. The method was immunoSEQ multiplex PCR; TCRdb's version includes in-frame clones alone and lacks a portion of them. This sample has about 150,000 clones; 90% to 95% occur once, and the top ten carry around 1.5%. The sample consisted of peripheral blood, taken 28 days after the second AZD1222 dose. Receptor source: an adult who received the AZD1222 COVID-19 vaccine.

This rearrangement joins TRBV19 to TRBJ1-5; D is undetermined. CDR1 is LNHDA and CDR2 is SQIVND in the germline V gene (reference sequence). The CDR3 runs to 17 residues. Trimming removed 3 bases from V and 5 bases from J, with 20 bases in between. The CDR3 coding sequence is TGTGCCAGTAGTATCGATTCCGTGGTGGACCGGGATCAGCCCCAGCATTTT. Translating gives CASSIDSVVDRDQPQHF.

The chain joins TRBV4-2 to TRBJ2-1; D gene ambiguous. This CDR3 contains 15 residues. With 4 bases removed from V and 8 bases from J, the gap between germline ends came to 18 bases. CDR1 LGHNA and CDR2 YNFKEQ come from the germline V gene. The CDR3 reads CASSPEQFAFDEQFF. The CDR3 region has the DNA TGTGCCAGCAGCCCCGAACAGTTCGCTTTCGATGAGCAGTTCTTC.

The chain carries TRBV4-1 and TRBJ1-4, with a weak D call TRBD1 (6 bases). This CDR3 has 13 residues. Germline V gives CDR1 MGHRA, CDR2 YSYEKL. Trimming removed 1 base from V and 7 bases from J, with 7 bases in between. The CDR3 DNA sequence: TGCGCCAGCAGCCAAGTCAGGGGTGAAAAACTGTTTTTT. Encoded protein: CASSQVRGEKLFF.

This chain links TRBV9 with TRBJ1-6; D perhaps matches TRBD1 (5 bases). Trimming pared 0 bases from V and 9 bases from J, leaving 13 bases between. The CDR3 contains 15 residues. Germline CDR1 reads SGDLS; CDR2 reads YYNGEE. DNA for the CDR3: TGTGCCAGCAGCGTAGGGCAGGGAGGTAGTTCACCCCTCCACTTT. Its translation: CASSVGQGGSSPLHF.

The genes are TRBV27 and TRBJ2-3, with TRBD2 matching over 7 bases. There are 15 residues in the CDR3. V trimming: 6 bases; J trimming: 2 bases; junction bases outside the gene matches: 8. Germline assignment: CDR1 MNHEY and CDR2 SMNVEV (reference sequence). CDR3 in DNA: TGTGCCAGCAGACGGCGGGAGACGGTCACAGATACGCAGTATTTT. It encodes CASRRRETVTDTQYF.

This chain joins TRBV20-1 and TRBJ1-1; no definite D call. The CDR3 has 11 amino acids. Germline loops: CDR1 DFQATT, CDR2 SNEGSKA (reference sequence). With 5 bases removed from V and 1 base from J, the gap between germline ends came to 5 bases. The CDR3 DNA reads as TGCAGTGCTCAAAAGAACACTGAAGCTTTCTTT. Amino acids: CSAQKNTEAFF.

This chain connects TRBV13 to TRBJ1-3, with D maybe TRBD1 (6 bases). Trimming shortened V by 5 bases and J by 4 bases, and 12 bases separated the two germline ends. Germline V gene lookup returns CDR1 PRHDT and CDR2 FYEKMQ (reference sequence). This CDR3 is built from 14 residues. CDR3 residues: CASSTTGSGNTIYF. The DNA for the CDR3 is TGTGCCAGCAGCACGACAGGTTCAGGAAACACCATATATTTT.

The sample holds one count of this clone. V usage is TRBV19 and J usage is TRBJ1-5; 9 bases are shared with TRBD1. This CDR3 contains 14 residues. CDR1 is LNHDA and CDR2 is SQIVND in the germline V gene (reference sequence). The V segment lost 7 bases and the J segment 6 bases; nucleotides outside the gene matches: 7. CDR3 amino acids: CASTSGTGFQPQHF. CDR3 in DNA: TGTGCCAGTACCTCGGGGACAGGGTTTCAGCCCCAGCATTTT.

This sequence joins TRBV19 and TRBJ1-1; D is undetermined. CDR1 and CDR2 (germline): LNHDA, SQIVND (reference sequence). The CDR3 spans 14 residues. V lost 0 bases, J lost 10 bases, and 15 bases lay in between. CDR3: CASSIDPDLTRAFF. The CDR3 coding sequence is TGTGCCAGTAGTATAGATCCCGACCTAACCCGAGCTTTCTTT.